This T cell receptor beta chain was documented in a study of T cells expressing NK-cell markers. In the study overall: Among eight sequenced donors, seven carried HCMV seropositivity while one was seronegative.

Notes on this clonotype: The antigen remains unidentified.

Study findings and constraints: Expanded NKG2C+ T cell clones had unclear HCMV specificity. The contribution of dominant NKG2C+ clonotypes to CD8+ T cells in roughly 6 donors was roughly 1.0-7.5%.

Production of TCR beta cDNA relied on 5'RACE template switching with UMIs. TCRdb reprocessed the 5' RACE reads and reports one entry per CDR3 protein, with no DNA. Its table lists over 250,000 distinct CDR3 sequences. This CDR3 has 18 residues. The sample taken for sequencing was blood T cells: a sorted CD56 or NKG2C T cell subset, CD4+ or CD8+ T cells, or bulk PBMC T cells (not recorded which). This chain connects TRBV21-1 to TRBJ1-5. TRBV21-1 is noted as a pseudogene. This TCR was recovered from a woman aged 18-70 years in good health. CDR3: CASSKGDLPGLHNQPQHF.